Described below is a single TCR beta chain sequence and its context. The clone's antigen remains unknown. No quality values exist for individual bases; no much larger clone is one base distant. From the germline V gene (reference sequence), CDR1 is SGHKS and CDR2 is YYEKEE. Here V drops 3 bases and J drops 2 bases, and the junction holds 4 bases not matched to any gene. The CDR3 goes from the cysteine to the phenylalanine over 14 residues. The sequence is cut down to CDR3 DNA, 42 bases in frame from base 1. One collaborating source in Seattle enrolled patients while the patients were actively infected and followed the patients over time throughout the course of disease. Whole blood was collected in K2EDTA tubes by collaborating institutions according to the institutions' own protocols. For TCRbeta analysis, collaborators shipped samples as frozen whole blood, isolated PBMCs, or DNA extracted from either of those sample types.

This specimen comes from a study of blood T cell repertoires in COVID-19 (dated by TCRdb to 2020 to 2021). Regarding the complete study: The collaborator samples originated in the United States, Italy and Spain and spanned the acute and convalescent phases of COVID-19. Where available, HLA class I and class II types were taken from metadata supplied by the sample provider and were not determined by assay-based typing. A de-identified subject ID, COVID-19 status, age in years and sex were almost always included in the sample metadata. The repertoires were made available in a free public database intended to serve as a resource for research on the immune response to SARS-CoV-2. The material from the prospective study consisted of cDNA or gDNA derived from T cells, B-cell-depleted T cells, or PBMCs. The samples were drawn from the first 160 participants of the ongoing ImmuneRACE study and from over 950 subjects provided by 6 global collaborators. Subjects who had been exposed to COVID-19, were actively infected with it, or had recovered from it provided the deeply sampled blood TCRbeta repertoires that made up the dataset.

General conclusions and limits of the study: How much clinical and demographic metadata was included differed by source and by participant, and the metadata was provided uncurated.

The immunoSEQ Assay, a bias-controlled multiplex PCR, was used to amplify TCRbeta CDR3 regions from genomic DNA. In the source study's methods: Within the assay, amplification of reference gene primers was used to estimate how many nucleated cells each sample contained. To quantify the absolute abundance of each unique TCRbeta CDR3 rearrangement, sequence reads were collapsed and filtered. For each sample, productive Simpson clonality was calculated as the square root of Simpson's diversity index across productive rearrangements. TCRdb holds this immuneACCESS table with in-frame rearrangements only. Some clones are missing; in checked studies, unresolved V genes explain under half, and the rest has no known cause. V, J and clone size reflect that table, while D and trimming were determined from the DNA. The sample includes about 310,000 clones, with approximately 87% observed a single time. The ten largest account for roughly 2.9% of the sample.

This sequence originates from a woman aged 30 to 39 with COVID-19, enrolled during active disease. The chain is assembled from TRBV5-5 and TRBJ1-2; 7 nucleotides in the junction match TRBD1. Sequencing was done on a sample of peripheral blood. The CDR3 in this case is CASSSVGQNYGYTF. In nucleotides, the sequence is TGTGCCAGCAGCTCCGTGGGACAGAACTATGGCTACACCTTC.